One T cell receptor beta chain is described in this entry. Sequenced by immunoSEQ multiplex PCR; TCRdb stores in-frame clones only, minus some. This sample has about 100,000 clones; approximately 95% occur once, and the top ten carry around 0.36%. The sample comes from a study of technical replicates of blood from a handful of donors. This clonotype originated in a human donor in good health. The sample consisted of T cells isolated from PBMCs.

The CDR3 nucleotides read TGCGCCAGCAGCTTGGGACTAGCGGGAGGGATTCCAAATGAGCAGTTCTTC. Translation gives CASSLGLAGGIPNEQFF. This chain links TRBV5-1 with TRBJ2-1; TRBD2 matches at 14 bases. CDR3 length: 17 amino acids. Per the germline V gene, CDR1 is SGHRS and CDR2 is YFSETQ. V was pared by 0 bases and J by 7 bases, with 6 bases of the junction left unmatched.